Reported below is one TCR beta chain. Its matching antigen is unknown. The sample originates from a study of T cell responses to AZD1222 COVID-19 vaccine. Sequencing was performed with immunoSEQ multiplex PCR; in TCRdb, only in-frame clones are kept and a portion is missing. The table has 100,000 to 120,000 clones, just under 95% seen once. Whole-study findings and limits: Spike-specific TCR breadth and depth rose after two AZD1222 doses. Repertoire collection took place solely once the T cell response had peaked. The study identified only a handful of AZD1222 recipients as seropositive at baseline. Among spike-specific TCRs, nearly half reportedly target unmutated variant regions.

From germline, CDR1 is ENHRY and CDR2 SYGVKD. This CDR3 is built from 12 residues. V lost 0 bases, J lost 5 bases, and 4 bases lay in between. The sequence was collected from an adult in good health. The sample here was peripheral blood, taken on day 0 of AZD1222 vaccination. The V call is TRBV10-3, the J call TRBJ2-5; D gene uncertain. CDR3 region: CAISESGETQYF. The CDR3 nucleotides read TGTGCCATCAGTGAGTCGGGGGAGACCCAGTACTTC.